Listed below are T cell receptor beta chains from one sample, sequenced in a study. In TCRdb, the 5' RACE reads were re-called with MiXCR into one record per CDR3 protein. The table includes 30,000 or so distinct CDR3 sequences, 24% detected once. The specimen sequenced was memory CD4+ T cells sorted from blood. Source of these receptors: a female donor with breast cancer. Both conserved end residues are part of each CDR3. Each record gives: D gene, clone size, J gene, V gene, CDR3 DNA, CDR3 protein. The D gene is left open where the match is weak. Not all rows give a size; the values are once, few, many and, for expanded clones, a class.

- - TRBJ1-5 TRBV7-6 TGTGCCAGCAGCCCGGGGAGGGGGAGCGATCAGCCCCAGCATTTT CASSPGRGSDQPQHF
- - TRBJ1-2 TRBV28 TGTGCCAGCAGTTTTTACCCCGCGGATGGCTACACCTTC CASSFYPADGYTF
- few TRBJ2-7 TRBV5-6 TGTGCCAGCAGCTTGGAACTCTACGAGCAGTACTTC CASSLELYEQYF
- - TRBJ2-7 TRBV4-1 TGCACCAGCAGCCTGGCAGGCTTCGGGTCCGAGCAGTACTTC CTSSLAGFGSEQYF
- few TRBJ1-1 TRBV7-9 TGTGCCAGCAGCTTTGGGCAGGTAACTGAAGCTTTCTTT CASSFGQVTEAFF
TRBD2 - TRBJ2-5 TRBV5-1 TGCGCCGGCGGGGGTCGGAGTGCGGGCGCCGGGGAGACCCAGTACTTC CAGGGRSAGAGETQYF
- - TRBJ2-3 TRBV12-3/TRBV12-4 TGTGCCAGCAGTTTTCTGAGCACAGATACGCAGTATTTT CASSFLSTDTQYF
TRBD1 few TRBJ1-4 TRBV5-1 TGCGCCAGCAGCTCAGAGACAGGGGGGAGTAATGAAAAACTGTTTTTT CASSSETGGSNEKLFF
TRBD1 many TRBJ2-7 TRBV7-2 TGTGCCAGCAGCTTAGGCGTGACAGGGGTCCATAAAGAGCAGTACTTC CASSLGVTGVHKEQYF
TRBD2 - TRBJ2-1 TRBV5-1 TGCGCCAGCAGCTTGGACATCCCGGGGGGAGCTTACAATGAGCAGTTCTTC CASSLDIPGGAYNEQFF
TRBD1 - TRBJ2-7 TRBV4-1 TGCGCCAGCAGCCAAGATGGGCCGGGACAGGGGGCGGCTTATGGTACCCACGAGCAGTACTTC CASSQDGPGQGAAYGTHEQYF
- - TRBJ1-5 TRBV5-6 TGTGCCAGCAGCTTTTTGGCAGGGGTTGGTAATCAGCCCCAGCATTTT CASSFLAGVGNQPQHF
TRBD2 many TRBJ2-3 TRBV27 TGTGCCAGCAGCAACAGGGGTCTAGCGGGAGGGTCCCCCCCAGATACGCAGTATTTT CASSNRGLAGGSPPDTQYF
TRBD2 - TRBJ2-2 TRBV3-1 TGTGCCAGCAGCCAAGATTTCCGTACTAGCGGGAGAACCGGGGAGCTGTTTTTT CASSQDFRTSGRTGELFF
TRBD2 many TRBJ2-1 TRBV9 TGTGCCAGCAGCGTCGAGACTAGCGGGTACTACAATGAGCAGTTCTTC CASSVETSGYYNEQFF
- - TRBJ1-2 TRBV4-1 TGCGCCAGCAGCCAATCGACAGGTTCTTATGGCTACACCTTC CASSQSTGSYGYTF
TRBD2 few TRBJ2-1 TRBV11-1 TGTGCCAGCAGCCGCGGGACTAGCGGATACAATGAGCAGTTCTTC CASSRGTSGYNEQFF
- - TRBJ2-1 TRBV15 TGTGCCACCAGCAGAGTGGGGGCCTCCTACAATGAGCAGTTCTTC CATSRVGASYNEQFF
- many TRBJ2-6 TRBV7-2 TGTGCCAGCACCAAAGGGCTGGAGGTCAACGTCCTGACTTTC CASTKGLEVNVLTF
- medium-sized TRBJ2-7 TRBV6-5 TGTGCCAGCAGTAACCAGGGATACCACTACGAGCAGTACTTC CASSNQGYHYEQYF
- few TRBJ1-5 TRBV6-5 TGTGCCAGCAGTTCCGGGGACCACGACCGGCCCCAGCATTTT CASSSGDHDRPQHF
TRBD2 once TRBJ2-2 TRBV11-2 TGTGCCAGCAGCTTCAGCGGGAGAAGGTCCGGGGAGCTGTTTTTT CASSFSGRRSGELFF
- few TRBJ2-2 TRBV19 TGTGCCAGTAGCACTACAGGGAACACCGGGGAGCTGTTTTTT CASSTTGNTGELFF
- many TRBJ1-1 TRBV20-1 TGCAGTGCTGGGGGGTTCGTGACTGAAGCTTTCTTT CSAGGFVTEAFF
- medium-sized TRBJ1-5 TRBV6-2/TRBV6-3 TGTGCCAGCAGTACACAAGGGGTGAGCAATCAGCCCCAGCATTTT CASSTQGVSNQPQHF
- - TRBJ1-1 TRBV9 TGTGCCAGCAGCGCCGACACTACCCCCACTGAAGCTTTCTTT CASSADTTPTEAFF
TRBD2 few TRBJ2-6 TRBV20-1 TGCAGTGTAGCGGGAGGATCTGGGGCCAACGTCCTGACTTTC CSVAGGSGANVLTF
- - TRBJ1-4 TRBV27 TGTGCCAGCAGTGTCCTCTTTGCAACTAATGAAAAACTGTTTTTT CASSVLFATNEKLFF
TRBD1 few TRBJ2-3 TRBV4-3 TGCGCCAGCAGCCAAGGGACAGGACGCACAGATACGCAGTATTTT CASSQGTGRTDTQYF
- - TRBJ2-3 TRBV4-2 TGTGCCAGCAGCCAAGTCGCGGGAAATGCAGATACGCAGTATTTT CASSQVAGNADTQYF
TRBD2 - TRBJ2-3 TRBV9 TGTGCCAGCAGCGTAGTGGCTAGCGGGATTCTAAGCACAGATACGCAGTATTTT CASSVVASGILSTDTQYF
- many TRBJ2-2 TRBV5-1 TGCGCCAGCTCTCATCAAGCGCTGTTTTTT CASSHQALFF
- - TRBJ1-1 TRBV5-4 TGTGCCAGCAGCTTGGGGCGGGAGGGTGAGAGTGAAGCTTTCTTT CASSLGREGESEAFF
- few TRBJ1-5 TRBV25-1 TGTGCCAGCAGTGAAATGGATTCCGTTAGCCAGCATTTT CASSEMDSVSQHF
- - TRBJ2-7 TRBV27 TGTGCCACCATAGGGGCTCGGCACGAGCAGTACTTC CATIGARHEQYF
TRBD1 - TRBJ1-1 TRBV5-1 TGCGCCAGCAGCTTGGCCGGGACAGGGCTCGTAGCTTTCTTT CASSLAGTGLVAFF
TRBD2 - TRBJ2-3 TRBV24-1 TGTGCCACCAGTGATCACCTCGGACTAGCGGGGGCCACAGATACGCAGTATTTT CATSDHLGLAGATDTQYF
- few TRBJ2-2 TRBV4-2 TGTGCCAGCAGCCAAGAAAGCAGGGAGCTGTTTTTT CASSQESRELFF
TRBD2 - TRBJ2-3 TRBV18 TGTGCCAGCTCACCACCGTCGACGGGAGGGTCAGATACGCAGTATTTT CASSPPSTGGSDTQYF
TRBD2 - TRBJ2-5 TRBV6-1 TGTGCCAGCAACTATGATCGAGCGGGGGAGAAAGAGACCCAGTACTTC CASNYDRAGEKETQYF
- few TRBJ1-5 TRBV7-3 TGTGCCAGCAGCCCCGTTTCTGGGTGGGGACAGCCCCAGCATTTT CASSPVSGWGQPQHF
TRBD1 - TRBJ1-4 TRBV5-1 TGCGCCAGCAGCGCTGACAGGGCGAGTGAAAAACTGTTTTTT CASSADRASEKLFF
TRBD2 few TRBJ2-1 TRBV6-5 TGTGCCAGCAGCTCTCGACCCGGGACTAGCGGGAGAGGGCACGGAAATGAGCAGTTCTTC CASSSRPGTSGRGHGNEQFF
- few TRBJ2-1 TRBV9 TGTGCCAGCAGCGTAGGAGGGGGGAGCTCCTACAATGAGCAGTTCTTC CASSVGGGSSYNEQFF
TRBD2 few TRBJ2-2 TRBV20-1 TGCAGTGCCCCCCGGGGGGGACTCAACACCGGGGAGCTGTTTTTT CSAPRGGLNTGELFF
- many TRBJ2-5 TRBV18 TGTGCCAGCTCACCGGAAGGAAGAGAGACCCAGTACTTC CASSPEGRETQYF
TRBD2 many TRBJ2-1 TRBV6-6 TGTGCCAGCAGTCTCTTCCTAGCGGGAGGCCTATACAATGAGCAGTTCTTC CASSLFLAGGLYNEQFF
TRBD2 few TRBJ2-3 TRBV6-5 TGTGCCAGCAGTTACTCCCTAGCGGAAGATACGCAGTATTTT CASSYSLAEDTQYF
TRBD1 - TRBJ2-1 TRBV27 TGTGCCATCCGGACAGGGAATGAGCAGTTCTTC CAIRTGNEQFF
TRBD1 few TRBJ2-5 TRBV6-5 TGTGCCAGCAGTCCGGGACAGCAAGAGACCCAGTACTTC CASSPGQQETQYF
- medium-sized TRBJ2-2 TRBV7-7 TGTGCTAGCAGCCTAACCTCCGGGGCCGGCCGGGAGCTGTTTTTT CASSLTSGAGRELFF
- many TRBJ2-7 TRBV5-1 TGCGCCAGCAGCCTAAGACAGGCCACCTACGAGCAGTACTTC CASSLRQATYEQYF
- medium-sized TRBJ2-1 TRBV29-1 TGCAGCGCTCTGGGAGGCTATGAGCAGTTCTTC CSALGGYEQFF
TRBD1 - TRBJ1-4 TRBV5-5 TGTGCCAGCAGCTTGGTGACAGGGCGGGGTGAAAAACTGTTTTTT CASSLVTGRGEKLFF
TRBD2 many TRBJ2-5 TRBV6-5 TGTGCCAGCAGTTACTCAGGGAGCGGGGGACAAGAGACCCAGTACTTC CASSYSGSGGQETQYF
TRBD2 few TRBJ2-1 TRBV5-1 TGCGCCAGCAGCTTGGGGACTAGCGGGGGGGGATACAATGAGCAGTTCTTC CASSLGTSGGGYNEQFF
- few TRBJ2-2 TRBV30 TGTGCCTGGATGTCCAACGCGAACACCGGGGAGCTGTTTTTT CAWMSNANTGELFF
- few TRBJ2-7 TRBV5-1 TGCGCCAGCAGCTTGGGACCATTCTACGAGCAGTACTTC CASSLGPFYEQYF